This T cell receptor beta chain was profiled in a study of T cell responses to AZD1222 COVID-19 vaccine. Study-wide points: Females made up more of the donors, who were largely white British, and clonal diversity may have come out too low. Among those given AZD1222, only five to seven were seropositive at baseline.

The CDR3 totals 16 residues. Assay: immunoSEQ multiplex PCR; the TCRdb copy retains only in-frame clones and omits some. The sample includes approximately 120,000 clones, nearly 95% of them seen just once. On this clone itself: Its target is not known.

The sequencing here drew on peripheral blood, taken on day 0 of AZD1222 vaccination. V usage is TRBV1 and J usage is TRBJ1-5; the table calls TRBD1, which could not be checked here. TRBV1 is a recognized pseudogene. The source is an adult in good health. The CDR3 coding sequence is TGCACCAGCGAAGGGGACAGGGCGCTATGGAATCAGCCCCAGCATTTT. It codes for CTSEGDRALWNQPQHF.